These 22 T cell receptor beta chains came from one sample sequenced in a study of shared clonotypes between healthy human individuals. Selected positively for CCR7 and CD45RO-negative, naive CD8 cells excluded terminally differentiated effector memory CD45RA+ cells. TCRdb keeps only in-frame clones here, not all; method: immunoSEQ multiplex PCR. The data contain about 2.1 million clones, 90% to 95% of them singletons. Sequencing used naive CD8+ T cells from PBMCs. The source of these receptors is a man between 18 and 35 years old in good health. Some clones in this sample may be carry-over from other donors' samples.

This clone occurred once. The chain couples TRBV6-5 to TRBJ1-3; D unclear. The CDR3 has 13 amino acids. The germline CDR1 and CDR2 sequences are MNHEY and SVGAGI. The germline V and J ends were trimmed by 0 bases and 7 bases, with 7 bases remaining between them. CDR3 in DNA: TGTGCCAGCAGTTACTCGAGTAGGAACACCATATATTTT. Translating gives CASSYSSRNTIYF.

This chain connects TRBV28 to TRBJ2-1; 9 nucleotides agree with TRBD2. V was pared by 7 bases and J by 5 bases, with 9 bases of the junction left unmatched. This CDR3 is 15 amino acids long. The germline CDR1 and CDR2 sequences are MDHEN and SYDVKM. DNA of the CDR3: TGTGCCAGCACCATGGGTCTAGCGGGGAACAATGAGCAGTTCTTC. Translated, it gives CASTMGLAGNNEQFF.

The chain recombines TRBV2 with TRBJ2-5, with 10 bases identical to TRBD2. The CDR3 runs to 15 residues. Germline loops: CDR1 SNHLY, CDR2 FYNNEI. The junction had 6 bases not matched to a gene; V was cut back by 3 bases and J by 5 bases. The chain's CDR3 is CASSDWLAGAETQYF. The CDR3 region has the DNA TGTGCCAGCAGTGATTGGCTAGCGGGAGCCGAGACCCAGTACTTC.

V is TRBV5-6 and J is TRBJ1-2; TRBD1 agrees at 9 bases. CDR3 length: 15 residues. Germline loops: CDR1 SGHDT, CDR2 YYEEEE. The ends lost 5 bases at V and 3 bases at J; junction bases unmatched: 8. The CDR3 DNA reads as TGTGCCAGCAGTCGCTGGACAGGGGAGGACTATGGCTACACCTTC. This codes for CASSRWTGEDYGYTF.

This chain uses TRBV5-5 with TRBJ2-7; the D is unclear. The V and J ends lost 2 bases and 0 bases respectively, with 12 bases between them. There are 15 residues in the CDR3. Germline values: CDR1 SGHKS, CDR2 YYEKEE (reference sequence). The CDR3 nucleotides are TGTGCCAGCAGCTTTCCGCTAGAGACCTCCTACGAGCAGTACTTC. Translation gives CASSFPLETSYEQYF.

This rearrangement joins TRBV5-6 to TRBJ2-5; tentative D call: TRBD1 (6 bases). V was trimmed by 4 bases and J by 2 bases, leaving 15 bases between them. The CDR3 totals 15 residues. Germline lookup yields CDR1 SGHDT and CDR2 YYEEEE. This CDR3 is CASSPGVGQQETQYF. The CDR3 DNA reads TGTGCCAGCAGCCCCGGGGTGGGACAACAAGAGACCCAGTACTTC.

The chain employs TRBV28 and TRBJ1-2; 7 bases map to TRBD1. The V and J ends lost 5 bases and 8 bases, in that order; junction bases with no gene match: 14. CDR3 size: 15 residues. Germline V CDR1 and CDR2: MDHEN, SYDVKM. CDR3 DNA: TGTGCCAGCAGTCTGTACCTCGACAGGGTGTACGGCTACACCTTC. Translating it yields CASSLYLDRVYGYTF.

V usage is TRBV7-9 and J usage is TRBJ1-2; D is undetermined. V shed 0 bases and J shed 4 bases, with 9 bases lying between them. The CDR3 spans 14 residues. Per the germline V gene, CDR1 is SEHNR and CDR2 is FQNEAQ (reference sequence). The CDR3 DNA reads TGTGCCAGCAGCTTAGCGCCTGGGATCTATGGCTACACCTTC. It translates to CASSLAPGIYGYTF.

The rearrangement links TRBV10-1 to TRBJ2-1, with D possibly being TRBD1 (6 bases). V shed 3 bases and J shed 6 bases, with 12 bases lying between them. CDR1 is WNHNN, CDR2 SYGVQD, per germline (reference sequence). The CDR3 runs to 14 residues. The CDR3 region is CASSDWGRPNEQFF. The DNA of the CDR3 is TGCGCCAGCAGTGATTGGGGGCGTCCCAATGAGCAGTTCTTC.

The chain carries TRBV5-5 and TRBJ1-4; the D is unclear. CDR1 and CDR2 from the germline V gene are SGHKS and YYEKEE (reference sequence). Trimming took 0 bases from V and 5 from J, leaving 8 bases between them. The CDR3 extends over 14 amino acids. This chain's CDR3 is CASSLVAGNEKLFF. The DNA of the CDR3 is TGTGCCAGCAGCTTGGTTGCCGGGAATGAAAAACTGTTTTTT.

This chain connects TRBV6-5 to TRBJ2-1, with 7 bases lining up with TRBD2. V dropped 7 bases and J dropped 0; count of bases not matched to a gene: 6. The V gene's germline CDR1 is MNHEY and CDR2 SVGAGI. The CDR3 covers 15 residues. The CDR3 region is CASTNGEGSYNEQFF. CDR3 sequence (DNA): TGTGCCAGCACCAACGGGGAGGGCTCCTACAATGAGCAGTTCTTC.

This clone was detected only once. Other DNA sequences in the sample encode the same CDR3. The rearrangement uses TRBV27 and TRBJ2-7; weak D call: TRBD2 (7 bases). Germline values: CDR1 MNHEY, CDR2 SMNVEV (reference sequence). The V end was cut by 0 bases, the J end by 2 bases, with 11 bases between. The CDR3 loop spans 15 amino acids. The chain's CDR3 is CASSLSGGAAYEQYF. The CDR3 region has the DNA TGTGCCAGCAGTTTATCGGGGGGGGCCGCCTACGAGCAGTACTTC.

This chain links TRBV6-5 with TRBJ2-3; D remains unclear. The V gene's germline CDR1 is MNHEY and CDR2 SVGAGI. V lost 6 bases and J lost 4, with 11 bases in between. CDR3 length: 13 amino acids. The CDR3 nucleotides are TGTGCCAGCAGCCTCCACCGGCCAGATACGCAGTATTTT. Amino acids: CASSLHRPDTQYF.

As to this clone: Other DNA sequences of this sample code for an identical CDR3. The chain links TRBV7-9 to TRBJ2-5; maybe TRBD2 (7 bases). V lost 5 bases to trimming and J lost 4 bases, with 17 bases between them. The CDR3 runs to 15 residues. Per germline, CDR1 SEHNR and CDR2 FQNEAQ (reference sequence). CDR3 loop: CASSPPRGGGETQYF. CDR3 sequence (DNA): TGTGCCAGCAGCCCCCCGAGGGGGGGAGGAGAGACCCAGTACTTC.

Only one count was recorded for this clone. The chain combines TRBV19 with TRBJ2-4; 7 positions match TRBD1. Looked up from germline, CDR1 is LNHDA and CDR2 is SQIVND (reference sequence). This CDR3 is 13 amino acids long. The trim removed 5 bases at V and 9 bases at J, leaving 7 bases unmatched. The CDR3 region has the DNA TGTGCCAGTAGTGACAGGGATACGAGCATTCAGTACTTC. Amino acids: CASSDRDTSIQYF. The whole variable domain, filled in from reference TRBV19 and TRBJ2-4, reads DGGITQSPKYLFRKEGQNVTLSCEQNLNHDAMYWYRQDPGQGLRLIYYSQIVNDFQKGDIAEGYSVSREKKESFPLTVTSAQKNPTAFYLCASSDRDTSIQYFGAGTRLSVL.

This chain connects TRBV11-2 to TRBJ2-1, with D perhaps assigned TRBD1 or TRBD2 (5 bases each). Germline loops: CDR1 SGHAT, CDR2 FQNNGV. The V and J ends lost 3 bases and 1 base respectively, with 7 bases between them. This CDR3 has 14 residues. This CDR3 reads CASSLRGSYNEQFF. CDR3 nucleotides: TGTGCCAGCAGCTTGAGGGGATCCTACAATGAGCAGTTCTTC.

The chain recombines TRBV21-1 with TRBJ2-2; TRBD2 is taken as the D call from the table, unchecked against the DNA. TRBV21-1 is termed a pseudogene. The CDR3 covers 19 residues. The chain's CDR3 is CASSKVNYIDPGDPGELFF. In DNA form, the CDR3 reads TGTGCCAGCAGCAAAGTGAATTATATTGACCCGGGGGACCCCGGGGAGCTGTTTTTT.

As to this clone: Different DNA sequences within this sample yield the same CDR3. The chain carries TRBV28 and TRBJ1-5; D perhaps matches TRBD1 (6 bases). The CDR3 length is 16 residues. V was shortened by 2 bases and J by 4 bases, with 15 bases between the two germline ends. Germline CDR1 MDHEN, CDR2 SYDVKM. Written as DNA, the CDR3 is TGTGCCAGCAGTTTAGGCCCCGGAGGGGGGAATCAGCCCCAGCATTTT. This translates into CASSLGPGGGNQPQHF.

J is TRBJ2-1 and V is TRBV9; D is perhaps TRBD2 (5 bases). The CDR3 length is 16 residues. Trimming cost V 3 bases and J 5 bases, with 18 bases left between them. Germline lookup yields CDR1 SGDLS and CDR2 YYNGEE. This CDR3 reads CASSAAGLRTDNEQFF. CDR3 nucleotides: TGTGCCAGCAGCGCGGCGGGCCTTCGGACGGACAATGAGCAGTTCTTC.

The chain uses TRBV21-1 and TRBJ2-3; TRBD1, as called in the table, went unchecked against the DNA. TRBV21-1 is a known pseudogene. CDR3 length equals 16 residues. CDR3 region: CASSKEWTGSTDTQYF. In DNA, the CDR3 is TGTGCCAGCAGCAAAGAGTGGACAGGGAGCACAGATACGCAGTATTTT.

The V gene is TRBV19, the J gene TRBJ2-2; D tentatively fits TRBD1 or TRBD2 (5 bases each). Trimming shortened V by 7 bases and J by 0 bases, and 18 bases separated the two germline ends. The V gene's germline CDR1 is LNHDA and CDR2 SQIVND (reference sequence). The CDR3 sequence is 17 residues long. The CDR3 sequence: CASMLGLRGTNTGELFF. The CDR3 coding sequence is TGTGCCAGTATGTTAGGGTTGAGGGGAACGAACACCGGGGAGCTGTTTTTT.

The chain recombines TRBV28 with TRBJ1-1; no definite D call. The V gene lost 5 bases and the J gene lost 6 bases, with 13 bases spanning the gap. CDR1 is MDHEN, CDR2 SYDVKM, per germline. CDR3 length: 13 residues. CDR3 bases: TGTGCCAGCAGTCCTCGACCGGGCGCTGAAGCTTTCTTT. This encodes CASSPRPGAEAFF.